This TCR beta chain was observed in a study of neurological immune-mediated disorders. Ten or more counts support this clonotype. After removal of 3 bases from V and 5 bases from J, the junction contained 4 bases not matched to a gene. Germline V CDR1 and CDR2: DFQATT, SNEGSKA (reference sequence). CDR3 length: 14 residues. TCRdb recomputed calls from the 5' RACE reads with MiXCR, one row per CDR3 protein. This sample has some 37,000 distinct CDR3 sequences; approximately 10% occur once, and the top ten carry about 7%. The sample consisted of PBMCs. The receptor's source is a woman aged 30 to 39 with HTLV-1-associated myelopathy (HAM/TSP). The V call is TRBV20-1, the J call TRBJ2-1, with TRBD1 identical over 10 bases. CDR3 residues: CSARRDRGDNEQFF. The CDR3 DNA is TGCAGTGCTAGGAGGGACAGGGGTGACAATGAGCAGTTCTTC.